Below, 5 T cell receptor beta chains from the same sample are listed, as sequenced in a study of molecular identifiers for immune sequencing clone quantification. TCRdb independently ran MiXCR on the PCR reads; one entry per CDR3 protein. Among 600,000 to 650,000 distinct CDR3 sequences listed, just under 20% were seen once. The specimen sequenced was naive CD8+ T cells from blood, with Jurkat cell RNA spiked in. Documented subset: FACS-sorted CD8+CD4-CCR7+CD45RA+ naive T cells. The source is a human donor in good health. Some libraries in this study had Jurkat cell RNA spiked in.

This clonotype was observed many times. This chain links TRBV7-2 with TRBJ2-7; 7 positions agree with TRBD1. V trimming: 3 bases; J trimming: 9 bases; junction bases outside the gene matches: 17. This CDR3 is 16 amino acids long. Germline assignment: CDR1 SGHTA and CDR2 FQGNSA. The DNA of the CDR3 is TGTGCCAGCAGCTTTGGTCCCGGACAGGCGCCCCCGGGGCAGTACTTC. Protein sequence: CASSFGPGQAPPGQYF.

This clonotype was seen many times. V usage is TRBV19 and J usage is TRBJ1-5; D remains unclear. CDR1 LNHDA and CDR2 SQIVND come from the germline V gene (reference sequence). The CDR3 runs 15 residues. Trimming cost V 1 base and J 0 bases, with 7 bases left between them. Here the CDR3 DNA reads TGTGCCAGTAGTATAGCTCAGTTTAGCAATCAGCCCCAGCATTTT. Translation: CASSIAQFSNQPQHF.

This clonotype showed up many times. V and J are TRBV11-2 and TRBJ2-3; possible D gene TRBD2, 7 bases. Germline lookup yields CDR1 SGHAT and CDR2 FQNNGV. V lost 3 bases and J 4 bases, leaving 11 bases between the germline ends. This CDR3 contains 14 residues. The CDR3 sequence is CASSFWGGPDTQYF. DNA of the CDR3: TGTGCCAGCAGCTTTTGGGGGGGCCCAGATACGCAGTATTTT. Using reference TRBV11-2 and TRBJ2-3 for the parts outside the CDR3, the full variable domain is EAGVAQSPRYKIIEKRQSVAFWCNPISGHATLYWYQQILGQGPKLLIQFQNNGVVDDSQLPKDRFSAERLKGVDSTLKIQPAKLEDSAVYLCASSFWGGPDTQYFGPGTRLTVL.

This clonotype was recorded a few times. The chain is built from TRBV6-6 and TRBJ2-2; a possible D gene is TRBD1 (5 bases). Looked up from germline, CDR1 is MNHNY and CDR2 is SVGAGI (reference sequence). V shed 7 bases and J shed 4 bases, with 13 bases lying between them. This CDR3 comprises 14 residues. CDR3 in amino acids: CASIGVGGTGELFF. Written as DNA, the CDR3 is TGTGCCAGCATAGGGGTTGGCGGCACCGGGGAGCTGTTTTTT.

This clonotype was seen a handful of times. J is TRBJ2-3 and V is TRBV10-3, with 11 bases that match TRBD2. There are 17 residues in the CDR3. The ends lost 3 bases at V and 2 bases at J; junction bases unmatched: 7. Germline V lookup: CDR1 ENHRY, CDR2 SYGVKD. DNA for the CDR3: TGTGCCATCAGTGAAAGGGGGACTAGCGGACCCACAGATACGCAGTATTTT. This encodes CAISERGTSGPTDTQYF.